These T cell receptor beta chains were read from a single sample in a study of blood T cells in healthy people across ages. TCRdb re-analysed the 5' RACE reads in MiXCR, keeping a single row per CDR3 protein. The sample lists more than 800,000 distinct CDR3 sequences; 40% to 50% were seen once. Source material: blood. Receptors originate from a woman aged 55-69 years in good health. CDR3s include the opening cysteine and the closing phenylalanine or tryptophan. Each record gives: clone size, J gene, V gene, D gene, CDR3 DNA, CDR3 protein. D genes are given only for firm matches. A row's size may be missing; if present it is once, few, many or a size class.

NA,TRBJ2-1,TRBV27,TRBD2,TGTGCCAGCAGTTCCGGACTAGCGTCAAACAATGAGCAGTTCTTC,CASSSGLASNNEQFF
NA,TRBJ2-5,TRBV2,TRBD1,TGTGCCAGCAGTGATGGGAGTGGACAGGAAGAGACCCAGTACTTC,CASSDGSGQEETQYF
NA,TRBJ2-7,TRBV6-2/TRBV6-3,NA,TGTGCCAGCAGACCCGGGACCTTCACCTACGAGCAGTACTTC,CASRPGTFTYEQYF
few,TRBJ2-1,TRBV12-3/TRBV12-4,NA,TGTGCCAGCAACACAGGGCCATCCTACAATGAGCAGTTCTTC,CASNTGPSYNEQFF
few,TRBJ1-2,TRBV3-1,NA,TGTGCCAGCAGCCAAGTAGATGGGCTTTGGGGCTATGGCTACACCTTC,CASSQVDGLWGYGYTF
NA,TRBJ2-3,TRBV2,NA,TGTGCCAGCAGGTGGACTACTACAGATACGCAGTATTTT,CASRWTTTDTQYF
NA,TRBJ2-1,TRBV9,NA,TGTGCCAGCAGCTCTCGAGCGTATTTTTACAATGAGCAGTTCTTC,CASSSRAYFYNEQFF
few,TRBJ2-7,TRBV27,TRBD1,TGTGCCAGCAGTTCCACATCTACAGGGGCCTACGAGCAGTACTTC,CASSSTSTGAYEQYF
NA,TRBJ2-4,TRBV5-1,TRBD1,TGCGCCAGCAACCTTGGTGTCAAGGGGGCTACTTGGCCCAAAAACATTCAGTACTTC,CASNLGVKGATWPKNIQYF
NA,TRBJ2-7,TRBV6-5,NA,TGTGCCAGCAGTTACAGGGCATCCTACGAGCAGTACTTC,CASSYRASYEQYF
NA,TRBJ2-7,TRBV6-5,NA,TGTGCCAGCAGTTACTCGCCCAAAACAGGCGTCAACGAGCAGTACTTC,CASSYSPKTGVNEQYF
once,TRBJ2-1,TRBV29-1,TRBD1,TGCAGCGTTGTTGGACAGGGACAATACAATGAGCAGTTCTTC,CSVVGQGQYNEQFF
NA,TRBJ1-2,TRBV27,NA,TGTGCCAGCATGGAGAAAAATAAGGGCTATGGCTACACCTTC,CASMEKNKGYGYTF
NA,TRBJ2-1,TRBV7-9,TRBD2,TGTGCCAGCAGCTCTCGACTAGCGACACCCTACAATGAGCAGTTCTTC,CASSSRLATPYNEQFF
few,TRBJ2-1,TRBV5-1,NA,TGCGCCAGCAGCTTGGAAGGGACACTATACAATGAGCAGTTCTTC,CASSLEGTLYNEQFF
few,TRBJ2-1,TRBV21-1,NA,TGTGCCAGCACCCCGGAAGTAAGAGGGACTAGTCGTACTGATCAGTTCTTC,CASTPEVRGTSRTDQFF
NA,TRBJ2-7,TRBV20-1,TRBD2,TGCAGTGCTAGAGATCTAGCTAGCGGGATTACCTCCGCCTACGAGCAGTACTTC,CSARDLASGITSAYEQYF
NA,TRBJ2-1,TRBV9,TRBD2,TGTGCCAGCAGCGTAATGACTAGCGGGAGGAGCAATGAGCAGTTCTTC,CASSVMTSGRSNEQFF
NA,TRBJ2-2,TRBV28,NA,TGTGCCAGCAGTTTGGGGGCGGGGTCGAACACCGGGGAGCTGTTTTTT,CASSLGAGSNTGELFF
NA,TRBJ2-1,TRBV29-1,TRBD2,TGCAGCGTTGAAAAAAGCGGGATACACAATGAGCAGTTCTTC,CSVEKSGIHNEQFF
few,TRBJ2-1,TRBV23-1,TRBD2,TGCGCCAGCAGTCCTCCCGGGACTAGCGGCAGCTCCTACAATGAGCAGTTCTTC,CASSPPGTSGSSYNEQFF
NA,TRBJ2-5,TRBV9,TRBD2,TGTGCCAGCAGCGCCGGGGGTGGCGGGAGGGCTCAAGAGACCCAGTACTTC,CASSAGGGGRAQETQYF
NA,TRBJ2-7,TRBV20-1,TRBD1,TGCAGTGCTCTCCCCGGGACAGGCTACGAGCAGTACTTC,CSALPGTGYEQYF
few,TRBJ2-1,TRBV20-1,NA,TGCAGTGCTAGAGCCGCCAAAAGGTTGGAGCGCTCCTACAATGAGCAGTTCTTC,CSARAAKRLERSYNEQFF
NA,TRBJ2-1,TRBV7-9,TRBD2,TGTGCCAGCAGCCCGAGGACTAGCGGGAGGGTAACCTACAATGAGCAGTTCTTC,CASSPRTSGRVTYNEQFF
NA,TRBJ2-7,TRBV20-1,TRBD2,TGCAGTGCGCTCGATTTGTTGGGGACTAGCAAGTACGAGCAGTACTTC,CSALDLLGTSKYEQYF
NA,TRBJ2-7,TRBV7-2,NA,TGTGCCAGCAGCATCGGCATTTCGGGACGCTTCTACGAGCAGTACTTC,CASSIGISGRFYEQYF
few,TRBJ2-1,TRBV28,TRBD2,TGTGCCACCGAGGGCTCCACTAGCGGGGGGTACAATGAGCAGTTCTTC,CATEGSTSGGYNEQFF
NA,TRBJ2-7,TRBV7-2,NA,TGTGCCAGCAGCTTCGGGGCCGTTAGCGTCCTCTCCTACGGGCAGTACTTC,CASSFGAVSVLSYGQYF
NA,TRBJ2-1,TRBV25-1,NA,TGTGCCAGCAGTCCCGTAGGGTGGGGGACCCACAATGAGCAGTTCTTC,CASSPVGWGTHNEQFF
few,TRBJ2-7,TRBV27,TRBD2,TGTGCCAGCAGTTTAATGCGGGAGGGCCGCGACGAGCAGTACTTC,CASSLMREGRDEQYF
few,TRBJ2-1,TRBV6-5,NA,TGTGCCAGCGCTAGACCCCGAGTTGTGGGAATCAATGAGCAGTTCTTC,CASARPRVVGINEQFF
NA,TRBJ2-7,TRBV2,TRBD1,TGTGCCAGCAGAGCGGACAGGTATACCTACGAGCAGTACTTC,CASRADRYTYEQYF
NA,TRBJ1-1,TRBV6-5,TRBD1,TGTGCCAGCAGGCACCGACAGGGAGGCACTGAAGCTTTCTTT,CASRHRQGGTEAFF
few,TRBJ2-1,TRBV7-3,NA,TGTGCCAGCAGCCCTAGGGGGGAGAGTGAGCAGTTCTTC,CASSPRGESEQFF
NA,TRBJ1-5,TRBV20-1,TRBD1,TGCAGTGCTAGGGATTCCGGGACAGGGAATGGGCCCCAGCATTTT,CSARDSGTGNGPQHF
NA,TRBJ1-4,TRBV2,NA,TGTGCCAGCAGTGAGGGGGAGAATGAAAAACTGTTTTTT,CASSEGENEKLFF
NA,TRBJ2-7,TRBV28,TRBD1,TGTGCCAGCAGCTCACCGGGACAGGGACTCCGGGAGCAGTACTTC,CASSSPGQGLREQYF
NA,TRBJ1-5,TRBV6-1,NA,TGTGCCAGCAGTGACCGGGACGTTACCCGTAGCAATCAGCCCCAGCATTTT,CASSDRDVTRSNQPQHF
NA,TRBJ1-1,TRBV12-3/TRBV12-4,NA,TGTGCCAGCAGTACAGGGAATTCCGCTGAAGCTTTCTTT,CASSTGNSAEAFF
NA,TRBJ2-3,TRBV23-1,NA,TGCGCCAGCCGAGGGATTTTGTTAGACAGAAATACAGATACGCAGTATTTT,CASRGILLDRNTDTQYF
once,TRBJ2-1,TRBV5-1,TRBD2,TGCGCCAGCAGCTTGGAAGGGAGGGAGGAGCAGTTCTTC,CASSLEGREEQFF
NA,TRBJ2-7,TRBV7-9,TRBD2,TGTGCCAGCAGCCCACCGGGGACTAGCGGGAGCACCTACGAGCAGTACTTC,CASSPPGTSGSTYEQYF
once,TRBJ2-7,TRBV12-3/TRBV12-4,TRBD2,TGTGCCAGCAGGCGGACTAGCGCCGTGTACGAGCAGTACTTC,CASRRTSAVYEQYF
NA,TRBJ1-2,TRBV28,NA,TGTGCCAGCAGCGCGACAAACGGTGGCTACACCTTC,CASSATNGGYTF
NA,TRBJ2-5,TRBV4-2,NA,TGTGCCAGCAGCCAAGAGGACCTTAGCGGAAAAGAGACCCAGTACTTC,CASSQEDLSGKETQYF
NA,TRBJ2-3,TRBV3-1,NA,TGTGCCAGCAGCCAAGATCTTCCGGCTAGCAATACGCAGTATTTT,CASSQDLPASNTQYF
few,TRBJ2-5,TRBV15,NA,TGTGCCACCAGCAGGGTGGGTACAGGGGAGACCCAGTACTTC,CATSRVGTGETQYF
few,TRBJ2-6,TRBV5-4,NA,TGTGCCAGCAGCTTGCACGCCAGCTCTGGGGCCAACGTCCTGACTTTC,CASSLHASSGANVLTF
NA,TRBJ2-7,TRBV10-3,NA,TGTGCCTCGTGTACAGGGTCTGACTACGAGCAGTACTTC,CASCTGSDYEQYF
few,TRBJ2-3,TRBV5-1,TRBD2,TGCGCCAGCAGGACTAGCGGGAGTTTTGATACGCAGTATTTT,CASRTSGSFDTQYF
NA,TRBJ2-1,TRBV12-3/TRBV12-4,NA,TGTGCCAGCAGCCCCCCGGACAGAGGCTACAATGAGCAGTTCTTC,CASSPPDRGYNEQFF
few,TRBJ1-5,TRBV6-6,TRBD1,TGTGCCAGCAGTTTACCAGGGGGGGATCAGCCCCAGCATTTT,CASSLPGGDQPQHF
NA,TRBJ2-1,TRBV20-1,TRBD2,TGCAGTGCTAGAAGTCTTCGGACTAGCGGGGCCGTGGTGTACAATGAGCAGTTCTTC,CSARSLRTSGAVVYNEQFF